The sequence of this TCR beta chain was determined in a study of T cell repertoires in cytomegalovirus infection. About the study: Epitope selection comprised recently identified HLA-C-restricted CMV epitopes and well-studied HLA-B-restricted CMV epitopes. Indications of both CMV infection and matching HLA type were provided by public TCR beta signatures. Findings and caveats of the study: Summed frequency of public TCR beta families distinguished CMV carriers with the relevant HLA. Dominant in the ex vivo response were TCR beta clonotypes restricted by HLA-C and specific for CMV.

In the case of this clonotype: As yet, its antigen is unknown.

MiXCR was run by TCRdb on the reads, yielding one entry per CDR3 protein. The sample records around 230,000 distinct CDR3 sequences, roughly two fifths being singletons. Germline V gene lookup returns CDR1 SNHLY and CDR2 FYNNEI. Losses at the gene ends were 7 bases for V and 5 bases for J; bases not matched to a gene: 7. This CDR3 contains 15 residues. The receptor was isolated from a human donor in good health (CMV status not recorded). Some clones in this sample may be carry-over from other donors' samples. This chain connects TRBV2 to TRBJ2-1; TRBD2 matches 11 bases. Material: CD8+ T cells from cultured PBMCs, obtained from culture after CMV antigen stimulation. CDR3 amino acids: CASKSGLADHNEQFF. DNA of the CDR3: TGTGCCAGCAAGTCGGGACTAGCGGACCACAATGAGCAGTTCTTC.